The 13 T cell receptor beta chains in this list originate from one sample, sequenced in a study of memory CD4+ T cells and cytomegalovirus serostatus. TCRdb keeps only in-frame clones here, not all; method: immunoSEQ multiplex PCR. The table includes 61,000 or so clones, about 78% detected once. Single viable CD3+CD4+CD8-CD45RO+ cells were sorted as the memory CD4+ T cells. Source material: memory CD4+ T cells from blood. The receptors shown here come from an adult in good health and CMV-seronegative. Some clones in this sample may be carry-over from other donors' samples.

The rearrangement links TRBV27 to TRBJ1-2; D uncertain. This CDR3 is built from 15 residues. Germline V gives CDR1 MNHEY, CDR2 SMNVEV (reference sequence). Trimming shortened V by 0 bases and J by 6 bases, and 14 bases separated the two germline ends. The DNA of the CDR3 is TGTGCCAGCAGTTTATCGAACCCCGGAATCCATGGCTACACCTTC. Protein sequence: CASSLSNPGIHGYTF.

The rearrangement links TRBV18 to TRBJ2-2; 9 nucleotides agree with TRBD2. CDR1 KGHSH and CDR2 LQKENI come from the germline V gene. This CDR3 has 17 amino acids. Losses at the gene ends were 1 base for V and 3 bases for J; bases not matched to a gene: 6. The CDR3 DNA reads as TGTGCCAGCTCACCACGAGGCAGCGGGGGGTACACCGGGGAGCTGTTTTTT. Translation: CASSPRGSGGYTGELFF.

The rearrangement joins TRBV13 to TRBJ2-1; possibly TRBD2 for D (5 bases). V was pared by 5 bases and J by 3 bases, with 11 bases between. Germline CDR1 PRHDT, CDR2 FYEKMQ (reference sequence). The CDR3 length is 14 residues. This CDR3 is CASSLRGDYNEQFF. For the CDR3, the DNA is TGTGCCAGCAGCCTCCGGGGTGACTACAATGAGCAGTTCTTC.

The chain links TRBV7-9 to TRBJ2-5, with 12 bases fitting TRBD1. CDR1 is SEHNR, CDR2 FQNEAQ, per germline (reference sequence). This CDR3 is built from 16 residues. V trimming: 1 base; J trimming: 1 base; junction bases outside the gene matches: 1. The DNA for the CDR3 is TGTGCCAGCAGCTTAGGGGACAGGGGGCGCCAAGAGACCCAGTACTTC. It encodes CASSLGDRGRQETQYF. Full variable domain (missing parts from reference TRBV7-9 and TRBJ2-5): DTGVSQNPRHKITKRGQNVTFRCDPISEHNRLYWYRQTLGQGPEFLTYFQNEAQLEKSRLLSDRFSAERPKGSFSTLEIQRTEQGDSAMYLCASSLGDRGRQETQYFGPGTRLLVL.

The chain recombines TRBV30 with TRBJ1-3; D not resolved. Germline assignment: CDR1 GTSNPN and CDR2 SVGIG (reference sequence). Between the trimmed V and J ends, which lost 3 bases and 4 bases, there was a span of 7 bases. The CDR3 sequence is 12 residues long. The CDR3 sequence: CAWSPTGNTIYF. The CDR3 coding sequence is TGTGCCTGGAGCCCGACAGGAAACACCATATATTTT.

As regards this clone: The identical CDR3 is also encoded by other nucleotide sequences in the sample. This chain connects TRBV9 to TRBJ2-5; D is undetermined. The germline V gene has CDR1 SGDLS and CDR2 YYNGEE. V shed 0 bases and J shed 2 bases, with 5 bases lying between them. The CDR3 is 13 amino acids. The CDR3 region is CASSVGGQETQYF. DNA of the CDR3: TGTGCCAGCAGCGTAGGCGGTCAAGAGACCCAGTACTTC.

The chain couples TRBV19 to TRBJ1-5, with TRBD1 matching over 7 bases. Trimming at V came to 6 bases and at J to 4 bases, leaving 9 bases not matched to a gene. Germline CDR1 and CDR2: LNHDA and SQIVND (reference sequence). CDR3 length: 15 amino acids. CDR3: CASRQTGSGNQPQHF. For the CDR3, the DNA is TGTGCCAGTAGGCAGACAGGGAGTGGGAATCAGCCCCAGCATTTT.

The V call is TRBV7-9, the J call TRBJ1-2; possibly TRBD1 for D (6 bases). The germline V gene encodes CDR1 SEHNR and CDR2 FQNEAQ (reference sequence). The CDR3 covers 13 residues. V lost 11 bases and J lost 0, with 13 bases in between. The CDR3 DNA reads TGTGCCGGTTCTAGGGGGGCTAACTATGGCTACACCTTC. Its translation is CAGSRGANYGYTF.

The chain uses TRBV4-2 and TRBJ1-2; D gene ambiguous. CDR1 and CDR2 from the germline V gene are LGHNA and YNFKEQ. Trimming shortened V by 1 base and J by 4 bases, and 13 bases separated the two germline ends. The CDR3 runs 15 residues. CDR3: CASSQAGRHSYGYTF. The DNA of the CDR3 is TGTGCCAGCAGCCAAGCGGGCCGACACTCCTATGGCTACACCTTC.

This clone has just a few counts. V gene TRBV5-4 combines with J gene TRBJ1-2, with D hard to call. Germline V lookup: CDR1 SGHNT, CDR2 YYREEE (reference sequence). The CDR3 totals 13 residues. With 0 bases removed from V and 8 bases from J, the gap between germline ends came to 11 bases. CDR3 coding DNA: TGTGCCAGCAGCTTGGCCGGGGTTGAGGGCTACACCTTC. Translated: CASSLAGVEGYTF.

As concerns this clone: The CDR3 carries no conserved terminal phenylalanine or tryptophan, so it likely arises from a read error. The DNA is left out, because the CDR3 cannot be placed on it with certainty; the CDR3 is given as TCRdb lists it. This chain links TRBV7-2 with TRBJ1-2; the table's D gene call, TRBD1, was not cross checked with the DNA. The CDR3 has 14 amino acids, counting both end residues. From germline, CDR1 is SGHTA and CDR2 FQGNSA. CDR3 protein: CASSLGMGQSNPTL.

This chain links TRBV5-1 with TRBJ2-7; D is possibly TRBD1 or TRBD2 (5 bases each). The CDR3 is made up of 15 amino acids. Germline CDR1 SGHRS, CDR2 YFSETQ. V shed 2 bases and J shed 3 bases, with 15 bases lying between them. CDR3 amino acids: CASSFDGTPVYEQYF. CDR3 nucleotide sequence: TGCGCCAGCAGCTTCGACGGGACCCCGGTCTACGAGCAGTACTTC.

CDR3 loop: CASSEFGGYNSPLHF. In DNA form, the CDR3 reads TGTGCCAGCAGTGAATTTGGAGGCTATAATTCACCCCTCCACTTT. The genes are TRBV6-4 and TRBJ1-6; no reliable D call. CDR3 length: 15 amino acids. Per the germline V gene, CDR1 is MRHNA and CDR2 is SNTAGT. With 3 bases removed from V and 3 bases from J, the gap between germline ends came to 9 bases.